This is a list of T cell receptor beta chains from one sample in a study of T cell responses to AZD1222 COVID-19 vaccine. Some clones are missing from TCRdb's copy, which holds only in-frame ones; the method was immunoSEQ multiplex PCR. The sample has about 120,000 clones, 90% to 95% seen once. The sample in question was peripheral blood, obtained on day 0 of AZD1222 vaccination. These TCRs come from an adult in good health. Each CDR3 is given with its conserved first and last residue. D genes are given only for firm matches. Not all rows give a size; the values are once, few, many and, for expanded clones, a class.

TRBJ2-7 NA TRBV5-4 once TGTGCCAGCAGCTTCGAGTCTCCACTACACGCCGAGCAGTACTTC CASSFESPLHAEQYF
TRBJ1-1 TRBD1 TRBV27 NA TGTGCCAGCAGGGGACAGGGGGGCACTGAAGCTTTCTTT CASRGQGGTEAFF
TRBJ2-7 NA TRBV6-5 NA TGTGCCAGCAGGAGATTTGCCCACGAGCAGTACTTC CASRRFAHEQYF
TRBJ2-5 NA TRBV14 NA TGTGCCAGCAGCCAAAGGAAATACGTCGACAGACTTAATGAGATGGAGACCCAGTACTTC CASSQRKYVDRLNEMETQYF
TRBJ2-3 TRBD2 TRBV6-5 NA TGTGCCAGCAGTTACGTTAGCGGGGGCACAGATACGCAGTATTTT CASSYVSGGTDTQYF
TRBJ1-3 NA TRBV6-1 NA TGTGCCAGCAGTGAAGCTTTTAGAATTTTACTCTCTGGAAACACCATATATTTT CASSEAFRILLSGNTIYF
TRBJ1-1 TRBD1 TRBV27 NA TGTGCCAGCAGTTTATTTGGACAGGGGGGCACTGAAGCTTTCTTT CASSLFGQGGTEAFF
TRBJ1-1 NA TRBV28 NA TGTGCCAGCAGTCGCCCCCCGGGAGGGAACACTGAAGCTTTCTTT CASSRPPGGNTEAFF
TRBJ1-3 TRBD1 TRBV4-1 NA TGCGCCAGCAGCCAAACCCTGCCCAGGGGGGCTGGAAACACCATATATTTT CASSQTLPRGAGNTIYF
TRBJ1-1 NA TRBV5-6 NA TGTGCCAGCAGCTTGTGGGAGGGTGAAGCTTTCTTT CASSLWEGEAFF
TRBJ2-7 TRBD1 TRBV7-3 NA TGTGCCAGCAGCTTAAACCAGGGGGCGAACGAGCAGTACTTC CASSLNQGANEQYF
TRBJ1-2 TRBD1 TRBV5-1 NA TGCGCCAGCAGCCCGGAGGGATCGGGACAGGGTCGGAGCTATGGCTACACCTTC CASSPEGSGQGRSYGYTF
TRBJ2-1 NA TRBV27 NA TGTGCCAGCAGTTTATCAGCTGGTAGGGCCTACAATGAGCAGTTCTTC CASSLSAGRAYNEQFF
TRBJ1-2 NA TRBV30 NA TGTGCCTGGAGTGTTTTCTATGGCTACACCTTC CAWSVFYGYTF
TRBJ2-7 NA TRBV12-5 NA TGTGCTAGTGGTTTGGTAATAGGAGGGGGCTCCTACGAGCAGTACTTC CASGLVIGGGSYEQYF
TRBJ1-2 NA TRBV28 NA TGTGCCAGCAGTTTATTGGCACCCTATGGCTACACCTTC CASSLLAPYGYTF
TRBJ1-3 NA TRBV28 NA TGTGCCAGCAGTTTTAGGCCCCCGGGGGGGAATGGAAACACCATATATTTT CASSFRPPGGNGNTIYF
TRBJ1-2 NA TRBV4-1 NA TGCGCCAGCAGCCAAGTCGGGGTCGGGGGGTCTAACTATGGCTACACCTTC CASSQVGVGGSNYGYTF
TRBJ1-3 NA TRBV7-9 NA TGTGCCAGCAGCTCAGCGTTGGAGCTCTCTGGAAACACCATATATTTT CASSSALELSGNTIYF
TRBJ2-7 TRBD1 TRBV28 NA TGTGCCAGCAGACACTCCGGGACAGGTCTACACGAGCAGTACTTC CASRHSGTGLHEQYF
TRBJ1-5 NA TRBV18 NA TGTGCCAGCTCACCCACCTCGGCCAGAGATAGCAATCAGCCCCAGCATTTT CASSPTSARDSNQPQHF
TRBJ2-7 NA TRBV18 NA TGTGCCAGCTCACCACCGAATCAGGCCTTCTACGAGCAGTACTTC CASSPPNQAFYEQYF
TRBJ2-6 NA TRBV6-5 NA TGTGCCAGCAGGCGACAGGTTGGGGCCAACGTCCTGACTTTC CASRRQVGANVLTF
TRBJ2-5 NA TRBV28 NA TGTGCCAGCAGTCAAGGGGGGGTTGAGACCCAGTACTTC CASSQGGVETQYF
TRBJ1-1 NA TRBV12-3/TRBV12-4 NA TGTGCCAGCAGTTTAGCAGATACTGAAGCTTTCTTT CASSLADTEAFF
TRBJ2-3 NA TRBV10-3 NA TGTGCCATCAGTGAACCTGGGGAGGAAGATACGCAGTATTTT CAISEPGEEDTQYF
TRBJ2-1 TRBD2 TRBV28 NA TGTGCCAGCGTGGGGACTAGAGGTAGGAATGAGCAGTTCTTC CASVGTRGRNEQFF
TRBJ2-1 NA TRBV30 NA TGTGCCTGGAATCCGGGGCACTCCTACAATGAGCAGTTCTTC CAWNPGHSYNEQFF
TRBJ2-2 NA TRBV19 NA TGTGCCAGTAGTGTCAGGGTGGCGAACACCGGGGAGCTGTTTTTT CASSVRVANTGELFF
TRBJ2-7 TRBD2 TRBV27 NA TGTGCCAGCAGCTTGAGCGGGAGGGCCCCCTACGAGCAGTACTTC CASSLSGRAPYEQYF
TRBJ2-6 NA TRBV7-9 few TGTGCCAGCAGCTTACTAGGGTCTGGGGCCAACGTCCTGACTTTC CASSLLGSGANVLTF
TRBJ2-2 NA TRBV28 NA TGTGCCAGCAGTTTTATCGACAGCTCAACCGGGGAGCTGTTTTTT CASSFIDSSTGELFF
TRBJ2-1 NA TRBV7-6 NA TGTGCCAGCAGCTCCCCGACAGACTCATACAATGAGCAGTTCTTC CASSSPTDSYNEQFF
TRBJ1-4 TRBD1 TRBV10-3 NA TGTGCCATCAGTGAGGACAGGGGGCGAGGAAAACTGTTTTTT CAISEDRGRGKLFF
TRBJ2-7 TRBD1 TRBV18 once TGTGCCAGCTCACCCCTTCCGGACAGGGTGACGGGTGATCAGTACTTC CASSPLPDRVTGDQYF